This TCR beta chain comes out of a study of control samples from healthy donors and cancer patients. Generated by immunoSEQ multiplex PCR, the TCRdb table keeps only in-frame clones and is missing some. The sample lists around 120,000 clones, around 86% occurring once. Germline CDR1 SGHTA, CDR2 FQGNSA. The CDR3 runs 16 residues. V lost 7 bases, J lost 0 bases, and 13 bases lay in between. The material sequenced was blood. The chain links TRBV7-2 to TRBJ2-6; TRBD1 or TRBD2 may be the D gene (5 bases each). This receptor was obtained from a man aged 35-49 years in good health. The CDR3 sequence is CASTLVGTSGANVLTF. The CDR3 nucleotides are TGTGCCAGCACCCTCGTGGGGACCTCTGGGGCCAACGTCCTGACTTTC.